The source of this TCR beta chain is a study of T cells after yellow fever vaccination. Study summary: Researchers used SMART-Seq v4 Ultra Low Input to prepare fractions that had low cell numbers.

Overall study findings and caveats: Reappearance after the booster was observed for most primary-vaccination clones (about 96% CD4, over 70% CD8). Just a small share of clonotypes turned up in the CD4 compartment as well as the CD8 compartment.

TCRdb re-analysed the 5' RACE reads in MiXCR, keeping a single row per CDR3 protein. The sample holds some 150,000 distinct CDR3 sequences, 11% seen once. The CDR3 contains 13 residues. The germline CDR1 and CDR2 sequences are SEHNR and FQNEAQ (reference sequence). V lost 6 bases and J lost 6, with 11 bases in between. A remark on this clonotype: The antigen is unknown.

The rearrangement joins TRBV7-9 to TRBJ2-2; possibly TRBD1 or TRBD2 for D (5 bases each). The material sequenced was CD8+ T cells sorted from PBMCs, taken 15 days after the yellow fever booster vaccination. The sequence was obtained from a young man who received the YFV17D yellow fever vaccine. The CDR3 nucleotides are TGTGCCAGCAGGTCCGGGACCCCCGGGGAGCTGTTTTTT. Residues: CASRSGTPGELFF.